This TCR beta chain is from a study of shared clonotypes between healthy human individuals. The germline V gene encodes CDR1 SGDLS and CDR2 YYNGEE. Trimming shortened V by 3 bases and J by 5 bases, and 0 bases separated the two germline ends. The CDR3 sequence is 10 residues long. Study-level results: At large depth, rarefaction still showed sorted-subset sequencing to be incomplete. Sample collection involved blood only; tissue repertoires are likely different.

TCRdb's copy holds only in-frame clones and misses some; the assay was immunoSEQ multiplex PCR. The sample consists of roughly 1,500,000 clones, 98% of them appearing once. Concerning this clone: Its matching antigen is unknown.

The material sequenced was naive CD4+ T cells sorted from blood. Specified subset: CD45RA+ positively selected. The chain carries TRBV9 and TRBJ1-3; D is ambiguous. This TCR came from a man in his thirties or forties in good health. DNA for the CDR3: TGTGCCAGCAGCGGAAACACCATATATTTT. Protein: CASSGNTIYF.